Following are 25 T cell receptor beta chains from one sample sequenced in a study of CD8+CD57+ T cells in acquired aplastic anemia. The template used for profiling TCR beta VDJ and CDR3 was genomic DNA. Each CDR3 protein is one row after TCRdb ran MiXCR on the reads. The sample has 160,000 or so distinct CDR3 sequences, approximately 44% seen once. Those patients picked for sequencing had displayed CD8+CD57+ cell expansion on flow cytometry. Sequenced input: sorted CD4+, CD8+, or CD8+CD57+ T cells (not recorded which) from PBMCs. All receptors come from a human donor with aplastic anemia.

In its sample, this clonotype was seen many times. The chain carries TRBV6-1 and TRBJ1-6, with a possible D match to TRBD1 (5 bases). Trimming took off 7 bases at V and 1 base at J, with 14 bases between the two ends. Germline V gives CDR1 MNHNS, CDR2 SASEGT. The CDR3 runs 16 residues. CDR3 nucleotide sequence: TGTGCCAGCACCAGGACATTCCGGTCCTATAATTCACCCCTCCACTTT. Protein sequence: CASTRTFRSYNSPLHF.

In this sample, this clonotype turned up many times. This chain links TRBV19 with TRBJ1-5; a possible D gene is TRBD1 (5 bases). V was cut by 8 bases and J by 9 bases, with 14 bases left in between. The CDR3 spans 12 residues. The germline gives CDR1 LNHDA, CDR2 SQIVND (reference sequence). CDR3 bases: TGTGCCAGTCGGGACGGCGCTCGGCCCCAGCATTTT. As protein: CASRDGARPQHF.

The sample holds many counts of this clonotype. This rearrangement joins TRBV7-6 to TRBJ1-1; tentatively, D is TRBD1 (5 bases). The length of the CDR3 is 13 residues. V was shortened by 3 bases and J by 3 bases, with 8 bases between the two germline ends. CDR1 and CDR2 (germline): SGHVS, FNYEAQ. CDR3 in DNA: TGTGCCAGCAGCTTCCAGGGAGACACTGAAGCTTTCTTT. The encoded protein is CASSFQGDTEAFF.

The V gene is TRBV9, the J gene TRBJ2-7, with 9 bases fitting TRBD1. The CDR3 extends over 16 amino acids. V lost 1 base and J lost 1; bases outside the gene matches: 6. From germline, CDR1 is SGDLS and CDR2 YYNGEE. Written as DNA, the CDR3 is TGTGCCAGCAGCGTATCGGGGACAGGGCAGTCCTACGAGCAGTACGTC. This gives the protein CASSVSGTGQSYEQYV.

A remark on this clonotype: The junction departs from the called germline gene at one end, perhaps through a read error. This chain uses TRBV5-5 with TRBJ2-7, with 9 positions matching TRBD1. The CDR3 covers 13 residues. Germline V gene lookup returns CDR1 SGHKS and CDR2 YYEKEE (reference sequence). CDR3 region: CASSSGTGLKTNF. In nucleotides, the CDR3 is TGTGCCAGCAGTTCCGGGACAGGGCTTAAGACTAACTTC.

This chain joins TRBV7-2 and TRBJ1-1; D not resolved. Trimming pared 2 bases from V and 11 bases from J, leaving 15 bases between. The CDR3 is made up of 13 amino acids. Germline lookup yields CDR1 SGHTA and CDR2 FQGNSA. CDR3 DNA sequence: TGTGCCAGCAGCTTATCCCCCGGCCCTGGGGCTTTCTTT. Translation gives CASSLSPGPGAFF.

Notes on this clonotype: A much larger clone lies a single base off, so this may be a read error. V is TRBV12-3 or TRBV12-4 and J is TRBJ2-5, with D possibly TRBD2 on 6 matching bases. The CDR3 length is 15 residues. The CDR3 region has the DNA TGTGCCAGCAGAAAAGCGGGTAGGGCTCGGGAGACCCGGTACTTC. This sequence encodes CASRKAGRARETRYF.

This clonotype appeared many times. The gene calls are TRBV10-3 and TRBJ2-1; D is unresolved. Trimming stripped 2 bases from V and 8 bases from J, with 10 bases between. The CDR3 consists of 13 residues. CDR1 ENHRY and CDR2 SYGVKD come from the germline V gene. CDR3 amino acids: CAISEQGWHEQFF. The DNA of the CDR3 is TGTGCCATCAGTGAGCAAGGATGGCATGAGCAGTTCTTC.

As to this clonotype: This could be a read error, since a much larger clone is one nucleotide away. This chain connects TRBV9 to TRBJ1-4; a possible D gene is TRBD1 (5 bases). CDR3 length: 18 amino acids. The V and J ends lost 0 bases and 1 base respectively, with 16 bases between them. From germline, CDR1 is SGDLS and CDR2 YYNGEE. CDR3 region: CASSVGVTWQGTNEKLFF. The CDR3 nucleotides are TGTGCCAGCAGCGTAGGGGTGACATGGCAGGGAACTAATGAAAAACTGTTTTTT. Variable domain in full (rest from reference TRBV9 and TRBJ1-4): DSGVTQTPKHLITATGQRVTLRCSPRSGDLSVYWYQQSLDQGLQFLIQYYNGEERAKGNILERFSAQQFPDLHSELNLSSLELGDSALYFCASSVGVTWQGTNEKLFFGSGTQLSVL.

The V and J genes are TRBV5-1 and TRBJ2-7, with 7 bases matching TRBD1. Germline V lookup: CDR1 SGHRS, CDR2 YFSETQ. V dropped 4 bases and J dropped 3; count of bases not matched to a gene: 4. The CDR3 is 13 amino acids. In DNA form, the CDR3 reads TGCGCCAGCAGCATGACAGGGAACTACGAGCAGTACTTC. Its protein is CASSMTGNYEQYF.

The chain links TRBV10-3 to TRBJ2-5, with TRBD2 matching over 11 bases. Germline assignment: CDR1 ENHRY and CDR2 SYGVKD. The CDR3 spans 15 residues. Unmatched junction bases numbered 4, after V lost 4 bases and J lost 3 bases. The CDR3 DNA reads TGTGCCATCAGTGGGCTAGCGGGGGGAGAAGAGACCCAGTACTTC. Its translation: CAISGLAGGEETQYF.

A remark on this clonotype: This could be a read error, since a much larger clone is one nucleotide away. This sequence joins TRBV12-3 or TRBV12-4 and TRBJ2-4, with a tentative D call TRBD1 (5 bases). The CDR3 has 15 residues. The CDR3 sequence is CASSLHRRAKNTQYF. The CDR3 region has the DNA TGTGCCAGCAGTTTGCACAGGAGAGCCAAAAACACTCAGTACTTC.

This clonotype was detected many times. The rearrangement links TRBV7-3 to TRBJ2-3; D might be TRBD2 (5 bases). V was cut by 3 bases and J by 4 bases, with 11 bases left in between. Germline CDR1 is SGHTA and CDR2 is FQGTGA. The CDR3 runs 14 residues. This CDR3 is CASSLDFFPDTQYF. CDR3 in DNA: TGTGCCAGCAGCTTGGACTTTTTCCCAGATACGCAGTATTTT.

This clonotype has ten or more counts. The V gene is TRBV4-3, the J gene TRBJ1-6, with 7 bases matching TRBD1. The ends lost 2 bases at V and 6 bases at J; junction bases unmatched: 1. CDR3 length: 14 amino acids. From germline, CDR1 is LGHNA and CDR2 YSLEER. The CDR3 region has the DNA TGCGCCAGCAGCCAATGGGACAGTAATTCACCCCTCCACTTT. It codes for CASSQWDSNSPLHF.

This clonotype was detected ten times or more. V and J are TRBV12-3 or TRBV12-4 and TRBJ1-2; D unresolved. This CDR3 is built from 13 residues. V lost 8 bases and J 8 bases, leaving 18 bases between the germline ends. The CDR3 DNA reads TGTGCCAGCGCGGTGCCAACCCTCGGAGGCTACACCTTC. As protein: CASAVPTLGGYTF.

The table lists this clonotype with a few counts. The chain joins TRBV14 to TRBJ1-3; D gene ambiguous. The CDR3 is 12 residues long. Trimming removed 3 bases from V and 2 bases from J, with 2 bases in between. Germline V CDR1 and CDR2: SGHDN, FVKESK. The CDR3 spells CASSQAGNTIYF. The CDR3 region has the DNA TGTGCCAGCAGCCAGGCTGGAAACACCATATATTTT.

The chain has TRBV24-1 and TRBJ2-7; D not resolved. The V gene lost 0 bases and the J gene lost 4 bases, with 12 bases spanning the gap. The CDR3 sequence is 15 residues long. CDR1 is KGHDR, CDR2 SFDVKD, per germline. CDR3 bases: TGTGCCACCAGTGATTTGTTTCACAGATTTTACGAGCAGTACTTC. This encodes CATSDLFHRFYEQYF.

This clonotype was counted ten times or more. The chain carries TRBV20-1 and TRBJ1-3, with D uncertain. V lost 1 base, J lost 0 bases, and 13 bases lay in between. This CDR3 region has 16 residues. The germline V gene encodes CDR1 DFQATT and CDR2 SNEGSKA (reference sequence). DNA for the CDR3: TGCAGTGCTAGAGGGGCGGGAACCGACTCTGGAAACACCATATATTTT. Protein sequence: CSARGAGTDSGNTIYF.

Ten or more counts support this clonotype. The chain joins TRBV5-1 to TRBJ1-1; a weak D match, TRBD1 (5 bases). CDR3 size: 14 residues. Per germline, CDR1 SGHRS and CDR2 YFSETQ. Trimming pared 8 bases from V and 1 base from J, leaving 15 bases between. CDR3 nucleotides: TGCGCCAGTTTCTCGGGGCTAGAGAACACTGAAGCTTTCTTT. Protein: CASFSGLENTEAFF.

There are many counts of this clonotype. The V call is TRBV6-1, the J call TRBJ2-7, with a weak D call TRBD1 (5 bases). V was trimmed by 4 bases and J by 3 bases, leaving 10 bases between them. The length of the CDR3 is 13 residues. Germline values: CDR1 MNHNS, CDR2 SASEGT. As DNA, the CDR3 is TGTGCCAGCAGTGCGACAGACTTCTACGAGCAGTACTTC. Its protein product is CASSATDFYEQYF.

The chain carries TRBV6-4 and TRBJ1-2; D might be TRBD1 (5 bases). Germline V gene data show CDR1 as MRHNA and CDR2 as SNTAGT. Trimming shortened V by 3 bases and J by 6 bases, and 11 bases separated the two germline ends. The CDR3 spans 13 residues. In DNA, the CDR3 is TGTGCCAGCAGTGAAACCAGGGACCATGGCTACACCTTC. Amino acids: CASSETRDHGYTF.

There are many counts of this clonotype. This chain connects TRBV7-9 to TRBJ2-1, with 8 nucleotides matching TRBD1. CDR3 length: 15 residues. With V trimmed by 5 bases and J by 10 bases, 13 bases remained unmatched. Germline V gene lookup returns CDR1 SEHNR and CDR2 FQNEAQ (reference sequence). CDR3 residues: CASSGTGGGVWEQFF. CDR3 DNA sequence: TGTGCCAGCAGCGGTACAGGGGGTGGGGTATGGGAGCAGTTCTTC.

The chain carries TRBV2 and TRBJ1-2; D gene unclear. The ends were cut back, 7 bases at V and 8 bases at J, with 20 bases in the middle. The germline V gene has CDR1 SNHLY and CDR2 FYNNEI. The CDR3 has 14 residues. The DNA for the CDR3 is TGTGCCAGCATTCGGAGTATCGCCTCTCCGGGCTACACCTTC. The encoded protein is CASIRSIASPGYTF.

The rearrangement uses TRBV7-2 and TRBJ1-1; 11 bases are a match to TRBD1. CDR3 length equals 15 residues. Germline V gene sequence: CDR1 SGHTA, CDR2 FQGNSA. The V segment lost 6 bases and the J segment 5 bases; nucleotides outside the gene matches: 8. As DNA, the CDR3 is TGTGCCAGCAGTTTCGGGACAGGGGGGAAAACTGAAGCTTTCTTT. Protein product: CASSFGTGGKTEAFF.

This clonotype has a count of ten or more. The DNA of the CDR3 is TGTGCCAGCAGTTTAGAAGGGGGCGCGGGCACTGAAGCTTTCTTT. It codes for CASSLEGGAGTEAFF. The chain carries TRBV12-3 or TRBV12-4 and TRBJ1-1; 7 positions agree with TRBD1. The J segment lost 4 bases and the V segment lost 1 base, leaving 6 bases of the junction unmatched. The CDR3 spans 15 residues.